The 24 T cell receptor beta chains listed next were all sequenced from one sample in a study of Ad26.COV2.S vaccination and SARS-CoV-2 variants. Treatment specified: 15 to 20 received Ad26.COV2.S at low or high dose, single or two shots; a few received placebo; per-sample allocation not given. After the first vaccine or placebo injection, samples were drawn on day 63. Repertoires were generated with immunoSEQ multiplex PCR, while TCRdb's copy carries only in-frame clones and drops some. Among around 370,000 clones listed, approximately 81% were seen once. The material sequenced was peripheral blood, taken in a trial of Ad26.COV2.S vaccine versus placebo. The receptor source for this set is a person aged 18-65 years who received the Ad26.COV2.S COVID-19 vaccine or a placebo.

The chain is built from TRBV18 and TRBJ2-3; no clear D. The CDR3 covers 16 residues. CDR1 is KGHSH and CDR2 is LQKENI in the germline V gene. Trimming removed 0 bases at V and 0 bases at J, with 10 bases between. The CDR3 nucleotides are TGTGCCAGCTCACCACCGTCGGGCCTTAGCACAGATACGCAGTATTTT. Protein: CASSPPSGLSTDTQYF.

V and J are TRBV15 and TRBJ2-7, with unresolved D. This CDR3 is 15 amino acids long. Per the germline V gene, CDR1 is LNHNV and CDR2 is YYDKDF (reference sequence). The V gene lost 0 bases and the J gene lost 7 bases, with 16 bases spanning the gap. CDR3 sequence reads: CATSRDDSPGGEQYF. The CDR3 coding sequence is TGTGCCACCAGCAGAGATGACTCCCCAGGTGGGGAGCAGTACTTC.

The rearrangement uses TRBV19 and TRBJ1-2; D is perhaps TRBD1 (5 bases). CDR1 and CDR2 from the germline V gene are LNHDA and SQIVND (reference sequence). CDR3 length: 12 residues. V dropped 8 bases and J dropped 3 bases, with 10 bases sitting between them. CDR3 sequence: CASEAGDYGYTF. CDR3 DNA sequence: TGTGCCAGTGAGGCGGGGGACTATGGCTACACCTTC.

This chain links TRBV11-3 with TRBJ2-1, with 8 bases lining up with TRBD2. The CDR3 sequence is 15 residues long. V gave up 2 bases and J gave up 9 bases; unmatched junction bases: 9. The germline CDR1 and CDR2 sequences are SGHNT and YENEEA. The DNA of the CDR3 is TGTGCCAGCAGCTTAATGGTAGCGGGGATTGGTGAGCAGTTCTTC. It is translated as CASSLMVAGIGEQFF.

The chain has TRBV3-1 (or the pseudogene TRBV3-2) and TRBJ2-5; the match to TRBD2 covers 16 bases. This CDR3 has 19 amino acids. CDR1 and CDR2 from the germline V gene are LGHDT and YNNKEL (reference sequence). After removal of 0 bases from V and 4 bases from J, the junction contained 8 bases not matched to a gene. DNA of the CDR3: TGTGCCAGCAGCCAAGATCTGGGACTAGCGGGGGGGCCGGGAGAGACCCAGTACTTC. This translates into CASSQDLGLAGGPGETQYF.

This chain uses TRBV5-5 with TRBJ1-1; no clear D gene. The CDR3 covers 11 residues. The germline V gene encodes CDR1 SGHKS and CDR2 YYEKEE (reference sequence). The V end was cut by 4 bases, the J end by 11 bases, with 12 bases between. The CDR3 nucleotides are TGTGCCAGCAGCGAGGGAACAACGGCTTTCTTT. Encoded protein: CASSEGTTAFF.

For the CDR3, the DNA is TGTGCCAGCAGTTTGTCCAGCGCCGGCAATGAGCAGTTCTTC. Translated: CASSLSSAGNEQFF. The V gene is TRBV27, the J gene TRBJ2-1; D is undetermined. V was trimmed by 3 bases and J by 6 bases, leaving 12 bases between them. Germline-derived CDR1 and CDR2 are MNHEY and SMNVEV (reference sequence). CDR3 length equals 14 residues.

This chain joins TRBV19 and TRBJ1-1, with D maybe TRBD1 (6 bases). Germline V CDR1 and CDR2: LNHDA, SQIVND (reference sequence). The CDR3 runs 12 residues. V lost 6 bases and J lost 1, with 6 bases in between. The CDR3 nucleotides are TGTGCCAGTAGGGGACAGAACACTGAAGCTTTCTTT. Translated: CASRGQNTEAFF. The full variable domain, completed using reference TRBV19 and TRBJ1-1, is DGGITQSPKYLFRKEGQNVTLSCEQNLNHDAMYWYRQDPGQGLRLIYYSQIVNDFQKGDIAEGYSVSREKKESFPLTVTSAQKNPTAFYLCASRGQNTEAFFGQGTRLTVV.

V usage is TRBV2 and J usage is TRBJ2-5, with D tentatively TRBD1 (7 bases). Germline CDR1 reads SNHLY; CDR2 reads FYNNEI. The CDR3 contains 15 residues. Trimming stripped 6 bases from V and 4 bases from J, with 18 bases between. The CDR3 sequence: CASSRGTEAPETQYF. CDR3 nucleotides: TGTGCCAGCAGCCGGGGGACAGAGGCCCCAGAGACCCAGTACTTC.

This chain joins TRBV18 and TRBJ2-5, with 10 nucleotides matching TRBD1. Trimming removed 2 bases from V and 2 bases from J; junction bases left unmatched: 11. In germline, CDR1 is KGHSH, CDR2 LQKENI. This CDR3 region has 18 residues. CDR3 bases: TGTGCCAGCTCACCAGGACAGGGGGGCATAATTGGGCAAGAGACCCAGTACTTC. Translating it yields CASSPGQGGIIGQETQYF. The variable domain in full, with the rest retrieved from reference TRBV18 and TRBJ2-5, is NAGVMQNPRHLVRRRGQEARLRCSPMKGHSHVYWYRQLPEEGLKFMVYLQKENIIDESGMPKERFSAEFPKEGPSILRIQQVVRGDSAAYFCASSPGQGGIIGQETQYFGPGTRLLVL.

The sample holds a few counts of this clone. Other DNA sequences in the same sample also yield this CDR3. The CDR3 reads CASSQGVPGDQPQHF. The CDR3 coding sequence is TGTGCCAGCAGCCAAGGGGTCCCGGGTGATCAGCCCCAGCATTTT. This chain connects TRBV3-1 (or the pseudogene TRBV3-2) to TRBJ1-5, with unresolved D. The CDR3 has 15 residues. Trimming left V 1 base short and J 5 bases short, with 12 bases between. Per germline, CDR1 LGHDT and CDR2 YNNKEL (reference sequence).

The chain joins TRBV11-3 to TRBJ2-2; D is tentatively TRBD1 or TRBD2 (6 bases each). Trimming left V 6 bases short and J 0 bases short, with 14 bases between. Germline V gives CDR1 SGHNT, CDR2 YENEEA. The CDR3 is made up of 16 amino acids. Here the CDR3 reads CASSRKGGTNTGELFF. The CDR3 region has the DNA TGTGCCAGCAGTCGAAAGGGGGGAACGAACACCGGGGAGCTGTTTTTT.

The chain links TRBV5-3 to TRBJ2-7; TRBD1 agrees at 10 bases. TRBV5-3 is designated an ORF whose function remains uncertain. V shed 3 bases and J 6 bases; nucleotides not matched to a gene: 9. This CDR3 has 15 residues. CDR3 DNA: TGTGCCAGAAGCTGGGACAGGGGAGGTTTAGGCGAGCAGTACTTC. It translates to CARSWDRGGLGEQYF.

In the case of this clone: Other nucleotide sequences in the sample specify the same CDR3. This chain joins TRBV28 and TRBJ2-6, with D tentatively TRBD2 (5 bases). Trimming stripped 5 bases from V and 2 bases from J, with 16 bases between. Germline V gene sequence: CDR1 MDHEN, CDR2 SYDVKM. CDR3 length: 17 amino acids. In DNA, the CDR3 is TGTGCCAGCAGTCCCCAGTCCTTGAGGGCTGGGGCCAACGTCCTGACTTTC. Translated, it gives CASSPQSLRAGANVLTF.

This rearrangement joins TRBV7-2 to TRBJ2-3, with a tentative D call TRBD2 (7 bases). Germline CDR1 and CDR2: SGHTA and FQGNSA. This CDR3 is built from 16 residues. V was clipped by 5 bases and J by 1 base, with 16 bases between them. The CDR3 loop reads CASSQGRLAGTDTQYF. The CDR3 DNA reads TGTGCCAGCAGCCAGGGGCGACTAGCAGGCACAGATACGCAGTATTTT.

This sequence joins TRBV18 and TRBJ2-5, with 13 bases matching TRBD2. CDR1 and CDR2 (germline): KGHSH, LQKENI. V lost 5 bases to trimming and J lost 5 bases; unmatched junction nucleotides: 8. CDR3 length: 16 residues. The DNA for the CDR3 is TGTGCCAGCTCAACGACTAGCGGGGGGCTTGGGGAGACCCAGTACTTC. This gives the protein CASSTTSGGLGETQYF.

The chain combines TRBV28 with TRBJ2-5; a possible D gene is TRBD2 (5 bases). The CDR3 is 14 residues long. Looked up from germline, CDR1 is MDHEN and CDR2 is SYDVKM. V lost 9 bases to trimming and J lost 1 base, with 15 bases between them. CDR3 region: CASNIGLPQETQYF. CDR3 nucleotides: TGTGCCAGTAATATTGGACTCCCCCAAGAGACCCAGTACTTC. Looking up the rest from reference TRBV28 and TRBJ2-5 gives the full variable domain: DVKVTQSSRYLVKRTGEKVFLECVQDMDHENMFWYRQDPGLGLRLIYFSYDVKMKEKGDIPEGYSVSREKKERFSLILESASTNQTSMYLCASNIGLPQETQYFGPGTRLLVL.

The chain couples TRBV7-6 to TRBJ2-4, with a weak D call TRBD2 (6 bases). The CDR3 sequence is 13 residues long. Trimming shortened V by 5 bases and J by 9 bases, and 14 bases separated the two germline ends. Germline CDR1 is SGHVS and CDR2 is FNYEAQ. CDR3 nucleotides: TGTGCCAGCAGCCTACTCTTGGGGGGCATTCAGTACTTC. Protein: CASSLLLGGIQYF.

The genes are TRBV6-5 and TRBJ1-2, with 9 bases identical to TRBD1. The germline V gene has CDR1 MNHEY and CDR2 SVGAGI. The junction had 1 base not matched to a gene; V was cut back by 7 bases and J by 4 bases. There are 12 residues in the CDR3. The chain's CDR3 is CASTGQGYGYTF. DNA for the CDR3: TGTGCCAGCACGGGACAGGGCTATGGCTACACCTTC.

This clone was picked up many times. The genes are TRBV14 and TRBJ1-6; no definite D call. V was pared by 0 bases and J by 10 bases, with 7 bases between. Germline CDR1 SGHDN, CDR2 FVKESK. This CDR3 has 13 residues. Here the CDR3 reads CASSQDTGSPLHF. The CDR3 DNA reads TGTGCCAGCAGCCAAGATACTGGGTCACCCCTCCACTTT.

This clone appeared a few times. The CDR3 here is CASSLEGGWSPLHF. The CDR3 DNA follows: TGTGCCAGCAGCTTGGAGGGGGGATGGTCACCCCTCCACTTT. V is TRBV5-4 and J is TRBJ1-6, with a tentative D call TRBD1 (6 bases). The CDR3 has 14 amino acids. The V and J ends lost 0 bases and 10 bases respectively, with 11 bases between them. Germline values: CDR1 SGHNT, CDR2 YYREEE (reference sequence).

This sequence joins TRBV30 and TRBJ2-7; 7 bases agree with TRBD2. The germline V gene encodes CDR1 GTSNPN and CDR2 SVGIG (reference sequence). V gave up 1 base and J gave up 1 base; unmatched junction bases: 7. The CDR3 is made up of 15 amino acids. The CDR3 reads CAWSGGGRVSYEQYF. Written as DNA, the CDR3 is TGTGCCTGGAGTGGTGGCGGGAGAGTGTCCTACGAGCAGTACTTC.

V is TRBV29-1 and J is TRBJ2-2; D may correspond to TRBD1 or TRBD2 (6 bases each). This CDR3 has 14 residues. In germline, CDR1 is SQVTM, CDR2 ANQGSEA. V was pared by 7 bases and J by 7 bases, with 19 bases between. The CDR3 DNA reads as TGCAGCGCCCTACTAGGGGGGAAAGACGGGGAGCTGTTTTTT. Translating gives CSALLGGKDGELFF.

This clone was seen ten or more times. The CDR3 sequence is CASSGTGGGEKLFF. The DNA of the CDR3 is TGTGCCAGCAGTGGGACAGGGGGAGGAGAAAAACTGTTTTTT. The V gene is TRBV2, the J gene TRBJ1-4; 10 bases are a match to TRBD1. V shed 4 bases and J 8 bases; nucleotides not matched to a gene: 4. This CDR3 region has 14 residues. Germline V CDR1 and CDR2: SNHLY, FYNNEI.